The subject of this entry is one T cell receptor beta chain. Its cognate antigen is unknown. This sample was taken from a study of post-analysis software for immune sequencing data. General study results and limits: A few TRBV segments occurring more often in patients than controls included TRBV5-6, TRBV5-1 and TRBV20-1. Multiple sclerosis was associated with a significant reduction in normalized Chao1 diversity relative to controls.

Germline assignment: CDR1 SGHAT and CDR2 FQNNGV. The CDR3 covers 13 residues. Between the trimmed V and J ends, which lost 0 bases and 12 bases, there was a span of 12 bases. TCR beta cDNA libraries had unique molecular identifiers. TCRdb fed the PCR reads into MiXCR, producing one record per CDR3 protein. The data show roughly 650,000 distinct CDR3 sequences, around 64% seen once. The chain carries TRBV11-2 and TRBJ2-1; D is possibly TRBD1 (5 bases). Sequencing was performed on blood. This sequence was found in a girl aged 2 to 9 with multiple sclerosis. The chain's CDR3 is CASSLDRDLRQFF. CDR3 nucleotide sequence: TGTGCCAGCAGCTTAGACAGGGATCTCCGGCAGTTCTTC.